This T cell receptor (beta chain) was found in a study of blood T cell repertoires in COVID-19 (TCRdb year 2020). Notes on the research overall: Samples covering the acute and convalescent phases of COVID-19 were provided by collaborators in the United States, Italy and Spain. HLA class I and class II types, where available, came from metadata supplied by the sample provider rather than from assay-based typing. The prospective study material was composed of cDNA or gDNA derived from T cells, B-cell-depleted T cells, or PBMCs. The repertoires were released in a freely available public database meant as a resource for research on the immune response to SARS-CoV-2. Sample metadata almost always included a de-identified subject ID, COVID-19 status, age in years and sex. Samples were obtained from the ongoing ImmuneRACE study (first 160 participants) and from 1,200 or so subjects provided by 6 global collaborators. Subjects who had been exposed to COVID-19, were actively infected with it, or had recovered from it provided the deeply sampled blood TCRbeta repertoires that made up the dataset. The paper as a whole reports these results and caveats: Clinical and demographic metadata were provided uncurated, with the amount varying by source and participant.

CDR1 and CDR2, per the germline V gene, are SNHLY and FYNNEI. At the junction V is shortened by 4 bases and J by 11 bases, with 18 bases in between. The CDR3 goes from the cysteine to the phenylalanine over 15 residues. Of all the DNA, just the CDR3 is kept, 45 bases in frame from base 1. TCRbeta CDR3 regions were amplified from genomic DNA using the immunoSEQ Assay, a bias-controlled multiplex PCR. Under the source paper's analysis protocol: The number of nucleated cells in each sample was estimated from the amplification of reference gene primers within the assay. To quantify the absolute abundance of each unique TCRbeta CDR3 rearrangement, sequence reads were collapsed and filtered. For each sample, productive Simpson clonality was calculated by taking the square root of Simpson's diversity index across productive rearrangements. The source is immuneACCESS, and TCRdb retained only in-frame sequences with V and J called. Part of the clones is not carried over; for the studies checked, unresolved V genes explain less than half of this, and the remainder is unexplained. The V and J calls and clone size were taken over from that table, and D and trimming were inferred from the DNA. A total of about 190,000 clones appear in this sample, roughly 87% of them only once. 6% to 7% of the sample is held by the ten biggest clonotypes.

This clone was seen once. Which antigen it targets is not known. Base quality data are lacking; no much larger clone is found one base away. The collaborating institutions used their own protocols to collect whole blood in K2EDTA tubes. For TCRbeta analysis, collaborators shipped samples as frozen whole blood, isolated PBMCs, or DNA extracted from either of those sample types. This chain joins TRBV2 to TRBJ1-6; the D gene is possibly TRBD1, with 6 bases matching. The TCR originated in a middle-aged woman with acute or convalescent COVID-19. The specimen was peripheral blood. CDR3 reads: CASSVDSGGPAPLHF. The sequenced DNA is TGTGCCAGCAGTGTTGACTCGGGGGGGCCTGCACCCCTCCACTTT.